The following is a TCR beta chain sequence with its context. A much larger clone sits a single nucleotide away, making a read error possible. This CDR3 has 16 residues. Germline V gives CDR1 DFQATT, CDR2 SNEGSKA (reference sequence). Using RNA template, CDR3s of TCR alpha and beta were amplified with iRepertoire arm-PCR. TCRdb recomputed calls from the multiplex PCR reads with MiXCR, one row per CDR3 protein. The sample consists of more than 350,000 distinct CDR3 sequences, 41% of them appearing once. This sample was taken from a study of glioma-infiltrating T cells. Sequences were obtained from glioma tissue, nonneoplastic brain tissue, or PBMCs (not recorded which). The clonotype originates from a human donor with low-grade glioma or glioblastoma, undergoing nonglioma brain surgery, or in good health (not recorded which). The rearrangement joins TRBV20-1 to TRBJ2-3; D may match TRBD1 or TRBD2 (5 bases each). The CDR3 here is CSAMNPGTLSIDTKYF. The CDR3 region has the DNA TGCAGTGCTATGAACCCCGGGACCCTCTCAATAGATACGAAGTATTTT.